Below, 29 T cell receptor beta chains from the same sample are listed, as sequenced in a study of blood T cell repertoires in COVID-19. The repertoire was sequenced with immunoSEQ multiplex PCR; TCRdb's copy has only in-frame clones and lacks some. The table records approximately 150,000 clones, around 84% of them present only once. The sample taken for sequencing was PBMCs or T cells enriched from blood (not recorded which). These receptors came from a woman aged 50 to 65 who had recovered from COVID-19.

This sequence joins TRBV6-5 and TRBJ2-5; 7 bases are shared with TRBD2. The CDR3 covers 13 residues. Per germline, CDR1 MNHEY and CDR2 SVGAGI. The V and J ends lost 6 bases and 5 bases, in that order; junction bases with no gene match: 6. The CDR3 nucleotides are TGTGCCAGCAGCCGACTAGCCAGGGAGACCCAGTACTTC. It encodes CASSRLARETQYF.

This chain joins TRBV6-5 and TRBJ2-1; 9 nucleotides agree with TRBD2. J was trimmed by 7 bases and V by 2 bases; bases with no gene match: 6. CDR1 and CDR2 from the germline V gene are MNHEY and SVGAGI. CDR3 size: 15 residues. CDR3 loop: CASSYDAGGGNEQFF. DNA of the CDR3: TGTGCCAGCAGTTACGATGCGGGAGGGGGAAATGAGCAGTTCTTC.

The chain combines TRBV28 with TRBJ2-1, with D unresolved. In germline, CDR1 is MDHEN, CDR2 SYDVKM. The CDR3 contains 11 residues. V was shortened by 2 bases and J by 9 bases, with 5 bases between the two germline ends. In DNA, the CDR3 is TGTGCCAGCAGTTTAGGCTCTGAGCAGTTCTTC. Residues: CASSLGSEQFF.

CDR3 region: CASSVGGPAYGEQYF. The CDR3 DNA follows: TGTGCCAGCAGCGTAGGTGGGCCGGCCTATGGCGAGCAGTACTTC. The rearrangement joins TRBV9 to TRBJ2-7; no firm D call. The germline gives CDR1 SGDLS, CDR2 YYNGEE. This CDR3 has 15 amino acids. V lost 0 bases and J lost 6, with 16 bases in between.

This clone has a single count. V is TRBV11-2 and J is TRBJ1-2; the D is unclear. The germline V gene has CDR1 SGHAT and CDR2 FQNNGV. This CDR3 comprises 17 residues. Trimming cost V 5 bases and J 4 bases, with 23 bases left between them. The CDR3 coding sequence is TGTGCCAGCAGCAACCAAGCTACGAGTCACCTCCCCTATGGCTACACCTTC. Amino acids: CASSNQATSHLPYGYTF.

The gene calls are TRBV3-1 (or the pseudogene TRBV3-2) and TRBJ1-2, with a tentative D call TRBD1 (5 bases). The V gene lost 1 base and the J gene lost 3 bases, with 15 bases spanning the gap. The germline V gene encodes CDR1 LGHDT and CDR2 YNNKEL (reference sequence). The CDR3 has 16 residues. CDR3 DNA: TGTGCCAGCAGCCAAGGATTTCAGGGCGAGTACTATGGCTACACCTTC. Its translation: CASSQGFQGEYYGYTF.

The gene calls are TRBV4-2 and TRBJ1-2; D not certain. Germline loops: CDR1 LGHNA, CDR2 YNFKEQ. Trimming removed 0 bases from V and 8 bases from J, with 10 bases in between. CDR3 length equals 13 residues. The CDR3: CASSQERSGGYTF. The CDR3 DNA follows: TGTGCCAGCAGCCAAGAGAGGTCTGGGGGCTACACCTTC.

The chain combines TRBV7-9 with TRBJ2-1; perhaps TRBD2 as D (5 bases). The germline gives CDR1 SEHNR, CDR2 FQNEAQ (reference sequence). There are 14 residues in the CDR3. V was cut by 1 base and J by 10 bases, with 14 bases left in between. The CDR3: CASSLEKVGGEQFF. Written as DNA, the CDR3 is TGTGCCAGCAGCTTAGAAAAGGTAGGAGGCGAGCAGTTCTTC.

The chain joins TRBV9 to TRBJ1-3; D gene uncertain. CDR1 is SGDLS and CDR2 is YYNGEE in the germline V gene. Trimming cost V 0 bases and J 4 bases, with 11 bases left between them. The CDR3 is 15 amino acids. The CDR3 coding sequence is TGTGCCAGCAGCGTAGAACAGTTCGAGGGAAACACCATATATTTT. This codes for CASSVEQFEGNTIYF.

The CDR3 region has the DNA TGTGCCATCAGTGAGTCCGTCGATCAGCCCCAGCATTTT. As protein: CAISESVDQPQHF. This chain uses TRBV10-3 with TRBJ1-5, with no clear D. The CDR3 is 13 residues long. Germline lookup yields CDR1 ENHRY and CDR2 SYGVKD. V was clipped by 0 bases and J by 5 bases, with 5 bases between them.

The chain uses TRBV19 and TRBJ2-7; D might be TRBD1 (6 bases). Trimming took 11 bases from V and 3 from J, leaving 17 bases between them. Germline CDR1 and CDR2: LNHDA and SQIVND (reference sequence). This CDR3 spans 13 amino acids. CDR3 sequence reads: CAGPGTSDYEQYF. In DNA, the CDR3 is TGTGCCGGACCCGGGACAAGCGACTACGAGCAGTACTTC.

The rearrangement uses TRBV4-3 and TRBJ1-4, with D hard to call. Germline assignment: CDR1 LGHNA and CDR2 YSLEER. Trimming pared 0 bases from V and 10 bases from J, leaving 12 bases between. The CDR3 has 14 residues. CDR3 nucleotides: TGCGCCAGCAGCCAAGATACGGGGAAGGGAAAACTGTTTTTT. It translates to CASSQDTGKGKLFF.

The V and J genes are TRBV3-1 (or the pseudogene TRBV3-2) and TRBJ1-6; D remains unclear. The CDR3 totals 14 residues. Germline assignment: CDR1 LGHDT and CDR2 YNNKEL (reference sequence). V lost 3 bases and J lost 6, with 9 bases in between. The CDR3 loop reads CASSHSTANSPLHF. The CDR3, as DNA: TGTGCCAGCAGCCACTCAACTGCTAATTCACCCCTCCACTTT.

This sequence joins TRBV6-2 or TRBV6-3 and TRBJ1-1, with D maybe TRBD1 (5 bases). This CDR3 comprises 13 residues. Germline V lookup: CDR1 MNHEY, CDR2 SVGEGT. Trimming removed 0 bases from V and 3 bases from J, with 5 bases in between. The CDR3 bases are TGTGCCAGCAGTTACTCGACAGACACTGAAGCTTTCTTT. Residues: CASSYSTDTEAFF.

The chain combines TRBV27 with TRBJ2-1; D is undetermined. The CDR3 is 14 residues long. Per the germline V gene, CDR1 is MNHEY and CDR2 is SMNVEV (reference sequence). The V and J ends lost 0 bases and 7 bases respectively, with 10 bases between them. The CDR3 DNA reads as TGTGCCAGCAGTTTATCGAACTACGTTAATGAGCAGTTCTTC. Translated, it gives CASSLSNYVNEQFF.

The chain uses TRBV5-1 and TRBJ2-3; D might be TRBD2 (6 bases). Trimming took off 3 bases at V and 0 bases at J, with 14 bases between the two ends. The germline gives CDR1 SGHRS, CDR2 YFSETQ. This CDR3 has 16 residues. The CDR3 sequence: CASSWGLFASTDTQYF. In DNA, the CDR3 is TGCGCCAGCAGCTGGGGACTCTTCGCCAGCACAGATACGCAGTATTTT.

This clone was picked up a small number of times. This sequence joins TRBV18 and TRBJ2-2; D remains ambiguous. Per germline, CDR1 KGHSH and CDR2 LQKENI. The CDR3 sequence is 15 residues long. Trimming shortened V by 0 bases and J by 1 base, and 6 bases separated the two germline ends. The CDR3 DNA follows: TGTGCCAGCTCACCACCGTACTTGAACACCGGGGAGCTGTTTTTT. It yields the protein CASSPPYLNTGELFF.

The chain couples TRBV7-8 to TRBJ2-7; D remains ambiguous. The germline V gene encodes CDR1 SGHVS and CDR2 FQNEAQ. Trimming took 0 bases from V and 3 from J, leaving 12 bases between them. CDR3 length equals 15 residues. The CDR3 reads CASSLAAKSIYEQYF. The DNA of the CDR3 is TGTGCCAGCAGCTTAGCGGCAAAATCCATCTACGAGCAGTACTTC. The full variable domain, with the rest looked up from reference TRBV7-8 and TRBJ2-7, is GAGVSQSPRYKVAKRGQDVALRCDPISGHVSLFWYQQALGQGPEFLTYFQNEAQLDKSGLPSDRFFAERPEGSVSTLKIQRTQQEDSAVYLCASSLAAKSIYEQYFGPGTRLTVT.

The chain carries TRBV9 and TRBJ1-5, with 7 bases matching TRBD1. The CDR3 length is 20 residues. The V and J ends lost 3 bases and 2 bases, in that order; junction bases with no gene match: 20. CDR1 is SGDLS and CDR2 is YYNGEE in the germline V gene. CDR3 coding DNA: TGTGCCAGCAGCGCCCGAATAACGGGGGCAGGGGGTACGGGCAATCAGCCCCAGCATTTT. Translated, it gives CASSARITGAGGTGNQPQHF.

The chain carries TRBV6-5 and TRBJ1-1; D is possibly TRBD1 (5 bases). The CDR3 contains 12 residues. Trimming removed 8 bases at V and 11 bases at J, with 18 bases between. Germline V CDR1 and CDR2: MNHEY, SVGAGI. The CDR3 nucleotides read TGTGCCAGCGCGACGACGGGGGGGAAGGCTTTCTTT. It is translated as CASATTGGKAFF.

Regarding this clone: One end of the junction does not line up with germline, which may come from a read error. The rearrangement links TRBV27 to TRBJ2-7; D unclear. The CDR3 loop spans 17 amino acids. Per germline, CDR1 MNHEY and CDR2 SMNVEV (reference sequence). The CDR3, as DNA: TGTGCCAGCAGTGTATCGGGCACATGGGCTGCTTCCTACGAGCAGTACTTC. Translating it yields CASSVSGTWAASYEQYF.

This chain joins TRBV7-3 and TRBJ2-3; 12 bases are shared with TRBD2. This CDR3 region has 15 residues. Losses at the gene ends were 8 bases for V and 4 bases for J; bases not matched to a gene: 7. Germline V gene lookup returns CDR1 SGHTA and CDR2 FQGTGA. CDR3 in amino acids: CASARTSGTADTQYF. The CDR3, as DNA: TGTGCCAGCGCCAGGACTAGCGGGACAGCAGATACGCAGTATTTT.

V usage is TRBV10-3 and J usage is TRBJ2-7, with 10 bases identical to TRBD1. The CDR3 spans 14 residues. Germline V gene sequence: CDR1 ENHRY, CDR2 SYGVKD. The V and J ends lost 6 bases and 2 bases, in that order; junction bases with no gene match: 4. DNA for the CDR3: TGTGCCATCAGCCGGACAGGGGGAACCTACGAGCAGTACTTC. Protein sequence: CAISRTGGTYEQYF.

V is TRBV5-1 and J is TRBJ2-3; D possibly corresponds to TRBD2 (6 bases). Germline V gives CDR1 SGHRS, CDR2 YFSETQ. V gave up 0 bases and J gave up 0 bases, with 8 bases separating them. The CDR3 runs to 15 residues. DNA of the CDR3: TGCGCCAGCAGCTTGGGCGGGAAGAGCACAGATACGCAGTATTTT. It specifies CASSLGGKSTDTQYF.

V and J are TRBV5-1 and TRBJ2-1; 15 bases are shared with TRBD2. The V gene end was trimmed by 1 base and the J gene end by 9 bases; junction bases not matched to a gene: 14. The CDR3 length is 19 residues. Germline-derived CDR1 and CDR2 are SGHRS and YFSETQ. The CDR3 region is CASSLSPGGLAGGPSEQFF. CDR3 DNA: TGCGCCAGCAGCTTGTCGCCTGGAGGACTAGCGGGAGGGCCTAGTGAGCAGTTCTTC.

In this sample, this clone turned up once. The CDR3 nucleotides are TGCGCCAGCAGCTTTTCAGCGGGGGGGAGCAACAATGAGCAGTTCTTC. Its protein is CASSFSAGGSNNEQFF. The chain couples TRBV5-1 to TRBJ2-1; 10 positions agree with TRBD2. Looked up from germline, CDR1 is SGHRS and CDR2 is YFSETQ. Trimming at V came to 2 bases and at J to 5 bases, leaving 7 bases not matched to a gene. The CDR3 consists of 16 residues.

The chain recombines TRBV3-1 (or the pseudogene TRBV3-2) with TRBJ2-7, with TRBD1 matching over 9 bases. CDR1 is LGHDT and CDR2 is YNNKEL in the germline V gene (reference sequence). V lost 4 bases and J lost 6; bases outside the gene matches: 4. The CDR3 has 13 amino acids. In DNA, the CDR3 is TGTGCCAGCAGCCTGGGACAGGGTCGCGAGCAGTACTTC. Protein sequence: CASSLGQGREQYF.

The chain is built from TRBV6-5 and TRBJ1-1, with TRBD1 matching 10 bases. V shed 10 bases and J 5 bases; nucleotides not matched to a gene: 7. This CDR3 has 13 amino acids. The germline gives CDR1 MNHEY, CDR2 SVGAGI. The CDR3 DNA reads TGTGCCACCCGGACAGGGGGGGGGACTGAAGCTTTCTTT. Its translation: CATRTGGGTEAFF.

The chain uses TRBV18 and TRBJ1-2; tentatively, D is TRBD1 (5 bases). CDR3 length: 14 amino acids. Germline values: CDR1 KGHSH, CDR2 LQKENI. Trimming cost V 6 bases and J 0 bases, with 11 bases left between them. The DNA of the CDR3 is TGTGCCAGCTCGCCAGGGCCTTCTAACTATGGCTACACCTTC. This sequence encodes CASSPGPSNYGYTF.